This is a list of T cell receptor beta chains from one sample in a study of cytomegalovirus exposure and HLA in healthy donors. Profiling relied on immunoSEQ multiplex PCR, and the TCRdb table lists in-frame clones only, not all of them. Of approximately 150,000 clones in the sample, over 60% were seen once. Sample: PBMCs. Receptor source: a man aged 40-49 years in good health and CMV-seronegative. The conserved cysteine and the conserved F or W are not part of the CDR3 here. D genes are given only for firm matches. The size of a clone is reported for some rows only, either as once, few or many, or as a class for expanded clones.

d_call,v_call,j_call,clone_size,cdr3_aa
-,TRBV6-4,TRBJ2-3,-,ASSEGGTPSTDTQY
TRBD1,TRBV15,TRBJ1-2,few,ATSRDRGDSYYGYT
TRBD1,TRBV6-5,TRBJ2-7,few,ASSEVPGQGSRY
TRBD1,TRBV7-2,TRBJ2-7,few,ASSFRGTAFYEQY
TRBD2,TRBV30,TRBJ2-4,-,ALEPSGGGGIQY
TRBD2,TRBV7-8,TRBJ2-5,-,ASSLLLAGTQETQY
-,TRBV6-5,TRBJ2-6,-,ASSYSSGANVLT
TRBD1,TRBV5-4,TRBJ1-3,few,ASSSSGQGSGNTIY
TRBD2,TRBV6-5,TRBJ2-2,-,ASGVAGATGELF
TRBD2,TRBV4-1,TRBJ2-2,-,ASSQAASGNTGELF
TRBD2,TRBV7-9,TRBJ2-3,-,ASSLSSGGADTQY
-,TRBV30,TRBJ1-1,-,AWSYNTNTEAF
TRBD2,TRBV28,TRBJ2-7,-,ASSSARLAGGSEQY
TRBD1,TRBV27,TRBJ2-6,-,ASSFGTGGYGANVLT
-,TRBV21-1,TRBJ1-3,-,ASSKSGRGRTGNTIY
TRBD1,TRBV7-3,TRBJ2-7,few,ASSLMVGQGNEQY
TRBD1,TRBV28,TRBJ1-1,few,ASSPSGQGMNTEAF
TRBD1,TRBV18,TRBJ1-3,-,ASSPPGTGRNTIY